The present T cell receptor beta chain was sequenced within a study of shared clonotypes between healthy human individuals. Profiled with immunoSEQ multiplex PCR; TCRdb holds only in-frame clones, not every one. Found here are over a million clones, 70% to 80% of them singletons; the top ten hold around 0.6%. This clone was counted once. Trimming took 0 bases from V and 10 from J; bases not matched to a gene: 8. CDR3 length equals 15 residues. The germline V gene has CDR1 SGDLS and CDR2 YYNGEE. The receptor comes from a man between 18 and 35 years old in good health. Some clones in this sample may be carry-over from other donors' samples. Material: memory CD4+ T cells from PBMCs. Subset in this sample: CD45RA-negative fraction. This chain uses TRBV9 with TRBJ2-1; 9 bases line up with TRBD2. CDR3 DNA: TGTGCCAGCAGCGTAGCGTCTAGCGGGATTCGAGAGCAGTTCTTC. Its protein is CASSVASSGIREQFF.